This T cell receptor (beta chain) was sequenced in a study of control samples from healthy donors and cancer patients (TCRdb year 2020). Library generation was performed with the immunoSEQ multiplex PCR assay. This is the immuneACCESS table as TCRdb keeps it, with only in-frame sequences that have V and J called. A part of the clones is gone; compared with another copy, unresolved V genes explain less than half, and the rest is unexplained. The sample table records over 80,000 clones; 91% of these occur just once. The ten largest clones represent roughly 14% of the sample. With respect to this clone: The clone's antigen remains unknown. The record has no base qualities; no much larger clone is one base away.

Counted from cysteine to phenylalanine, this CDR3 has 15 amino acids. The only DNA kept is the CDR3, 45 bases in frame from the first base. For CDR1 and CDR2, the germline V gene lists MNHEY and SVGEGT. Trimming accounts for 5 bases at V and 5 bases at J, while the number of junction bases matched to no gene is 11. The TCR was taken from a man between 25 and 39 years old in good health. The sequenced sample was blood. Recombination connected TRBV6-2 or TRBV6-3 to TRBJ1-2, with 7 junctional bases fitting TRBD1. In nucleotides, the sequence is TGTGCCAGCAGTCACGGAGCAAAGGGGGCATATGGCTACACCTTC. Its protein is CASSHGAKGAYGYTF.